The 20 T cell receptor beta chains below were found in one sample sequenced in a study of identical twins. In TCRdb, the 5' RACE reads were re-called with MiXCR into one record per CDR3 protein. The top ten clones hold about 1.8% of a sample with about 690,000 distinct CDR3 sequences, 5.5% to 6.5% of them seen once. The sequenced material came from naive T cells sorted from blood. The receptors come from a man younger than 30 in good health.

In this sample, this clonotype turned up many times. This chain connects TRBV15 to TRBJ2-3; D perhaps matches TRBD2 (5 bases). The germline V gene has CDR1 LNHNV and CDR2 YYDKDF (reference sequence). This CDR3 has 15 residues. The V end was cut by 1 base, the J end by 2 bases, with 10 bases between. DNA for the CDR3: TGTGCCACCAGCAGAGTCGGGGTTCCCACAGATACGCAGTATTTT. Amino acids: CATSRVGVPTDTQYF.

This clonotype was seen many times. The J gene is TRBJ1-1, the V gene TRBV4-1; D not certain. V gave up 1 base and J gave up 3 bases, with 15 bases separating them. The CDR3 has 16 residues. Germline assignment: CDR1 MGHRA and CDR2 YSYEKL. This chain's CDR3 is CASSQVLGTYDTEAFF. As DNA, the CDR3 is TGCGCCAGCAGCCAAGTCTTGGGTACTTATGACACTGAAGCTTTCTTT.

Written as DNA, the CDR3 is TGTGCCTGGCGTCCAGAGGTGAACACCGGGGAGCTGTTTTTT. This gives the protein CAWRPEVNTGELFF. The chain carries TRBV30 and TRBJ2-2; D is unresolved. This CDR3 has 14 amino acids. From germline, CDR1 is GTSNPN and CDR2 SVGIG (reference sequence). Between the trimmed V and J ends, which lost 5 bases and 1 base, there was a span of 11 bases.

V and J are TRBV15 and TRBJ2-7; D remains ambiguous. CDR1 and CDR2 (germline): LNHNV, YYDKDF (reference sequence). CDR3 length: 16 amino acids. V was pared by 3 bases and J by 1 base, with 16 bases between. This CDR3 reads CATSSELLSGSYEQYF. The CDR3 nucleotides read TGTGCCACCAGCAGTGAATTGCTATCGGGTTCCTACGAGCAGTACTTC.

This clonotype was counted between two and nine times. The chain couples TRBV5-1 to TRBJ2-1; TRBD1 matches 10 bases. The CDR3 spans 17 residues. Germline V gene lookup returns CDR1 SGHRS and CDR2 YFSETQ. Trimming removed 0 bases from V and 4 bases from J; junction bases left unmatched: 7. The CDR3 DNA reads TGCGCCAGCAGCTTGGGCGGGGGGACAGGGGAATACAATGAGCAGTTCTTC. This translates into CASSLGGGTGEYNEQFF.

This clonotype came up many times. J is TRBJ2-7 and V is TRBV7-9, with TRBD2 matching over 9 bases. The V gene's germline CDR1 is SEHNR and CDR2 FQNEAQ (reference sequence). Losses at the gene ends were 5 bases for V and 6 bases for J; bases not matched to a gene: 8. The CDR3 contains 14 residues. The CDR3 loop reads CASSGLAGFREQYF. Written as DNA, the CDR3 is TGTGCCAGCAGCGGTCTAGCGGGATTTCGCGAGCAGTACTTC.

This clonotype was found many times. The chain has TRBV27 and TRBJ1-5; D unclear. Trimming took 8 bases from V and 2 from J, leaving 13 bases between them. In germline, CDR1 is MNHEY, CDR2 SMNVEV (reference sequence). This CDR3 is built from 14 residues. The CDR3 spells CASGVFPGNQPQHF. The CDR3 bases are TGTGCCAGCGGTGTGTTTCCGGGCAATCAGCCCCAGCATTTT.

This clonotype was picked up a small number of times. The V and J genes are TRBV7-3 and TRBJ2-3; D unclear. Trimming pared 2 bases from V and 8 bases from J, leaving 8 bases between. Per germline, CDR1 SGHTA and CDR2 FQGTGA. The CDR3 sequence is 12 residues long. The CDR3 is CASSLELGTQYF. In DNA form, the CDR3 reads TGTGCCAGCAGCTTAGAGTTAGGTACGCAGTATTTT.

This clonotype was detected only a few times. This chain links TRBV18 with TRBJ2-1; 7 bases map to TRBD2. Looked up from germline, CDR1 is KGHSH and CDR2 is LQKENI. V was pared by 4 bases and J by 1 base, with 4 bases of the junction left unmatched. The CDR3 loop spans 15 amino acids. The CDR3 loop is CASSRRTSSYNEQFF. CDR3 coding DNA: TGTGCCAGCTCACGCAGGACTAGTTCCTACAATGAGCAGTTCTTC.

This clonotype was counted ten times or more. The chain employs TRBV5-1 and TRBJ2-2; D is unclear. V dropped 4 bases and J dropped 6 bases, with 13 bases sitting between them. CDR1 is SGHRS and CDR2 is YFSETQ in the germline V gene. The CDR3 extends over 14 amino acids. The CDR3 reads CASSNSTVAGELFF. The CDR3 DNA is TGCGCCAGCAGCAATAGCACGGTAGCCGGGGAGCTGTTTTTT.

V is TRBV5-6 and J is TRBJ2-3; no reliable D call. The germline V gene has CDR1 SGHDT and CDR2 YYEEEE. CDR3 size: 13 residues. The ends were cut back, 4 bases at V and 6 bases at J, with 12 bases in the middle. CDR3 DNA sequence: TGTGCCAGCAGCCCAGGTTGGCCTGATACGCAGTATTTT. It is translated as CASSPGWPDTQYF. The full variable domain, its missing parts supplied by reference TRBV5-6 and TRBJ2-3, is DAGVTQSPTHLIKTRGQQVTLRCSPKSGHDTVSWYQQALGQGPQFIFQYYEEEERQRGNFPDRFSGHQFPNYSSELNVNALLLGDSALYLCASSPGWPDTQYFGPGTRLTVL.

The J gene is TRBJ1-2, the V gene TRBV10-3; D possibly corresponds to TRBD1 (5 bases). This CDR3 spans 17 amino acids. The V end was cut by 10 bases, the J end by 5 bases, with 29 bases between. Germline assignment: CDR1 ENHRY and CDR2 SYGVKD. CDR3 residues: CATANEARGGTGYGYTF. The CDR3 coding sequence is TGTGCCACCGCAAACGAGGCCCGTGGGGGGACCGGTTATGGCTACACCTTC.

This clonotype was found many times. The chain joins TRBV20-1 to TRBJ2-1, with TRBD1 matching over 8 bases. The CDR3 contains 12 residues. From germline, CDR1 is DFQATT and CDR2 SNEGSKA (reference sequence). The J segment lost 8 bases and the V segment lost 1 base, leaving 1 base of the junction unmatched. DNA for the CDR3: TGCAGTGCTAGAGGACAGGGGCATGAGCAGTTCTTC. It translates to CSARGQGHEQFF.

This clonotype has a handful of counts. The V call is TRBV6-5, the J call TRBJ2-2; D is ambiguous. The CDR3 consists of 15 residues. The V gene's germline CDR1 is MNHEY and CDR2 SVGAGI. V was trimmed by 0 bases and J by 2 bases, leaving 7 bases between them. The CDR3 loop is CASSYSSSNTGELFF. The CDR3 nucleotides are TGTGCCAGCAGTTACTCGAGTTCCAACACCGGGGAGCTGTTTTTT.

This clonotype showed up many times. The V gene is TRBV5-1, the J gene TRBJ1-1; no clear D. The germline V and J ends were trimmed by 5 bases and 7 bases, with 15 bases remaining between them. The CDR3 runs to 13 residues. Germline loops: CDR1 SGHRS, CDR2 YFSETQ. The CDR3 DNA follows: TGCGCCAGCAGACCCGCGGAGGGAGGTGAAGCTTTCTTT. It specifies CASRPAEGGEAFF. Filled out from reference TRBV5-1 and TRBJ1-1, the complete variable domain reads KAGVTQTPRYLIKTRGQQVTLSCSPISGHRSVSWYQQTPGQGLQFLFEYFSETQRNKGNFPGRFSGRQFSNSRSEMNVSTLELGDSALYLCASRPAEGGEAFFGQGTRLTVV.

This clonotype was detected a few times. This chain links TRBV10-3 with TRBJ2-7; 9 bases align to TRBD2. Per the germline V gene, CDR1 is ENHRY and CDR2 is SYGVKD. V dropped 5 bases and J dropped 3; count of bases not matched to a gene: 11. This CDR3 is 16 amino acids long. CDR3 nucleotide sequence: TGTGCCATCAGTAGCTTGGCGGGAGGGCCTCGCTACGAGCAGTACTTC. Encoded protein: CAISSLAGGPRYEQYF.

This clonotype was seen a handful of times. The genes are TRBV10-3 and TRBJ2-1; tentatively, D is TRBD2 (6 bases). Germline V gene lookup returns CDR1 ENHRY and CDR2 SYGVKD. CDR3 length: 14 residues. Trimming shortened V by 7 bases and J by 3 bases, and 13 bases separated the two germline ends. The CDR3 here is CAITPDGSYNEQFF. CDR3 nucleotide sequence: TGTGCCATCACCCCGGACGGGAGCTACAATGAGCAGTTCTTC.

This clonotype occurred a few times. This rearrangement joins TRBV6-5 to TRBJ2-2; the D is unclear. The CDR3 is made up of 13 amino acids. Germline V gene sequence: CDR1 MNHEY, CDR2 SVGAGI. V was shortened by 4 bases and J by 8 bases, with 11 bases between the two germline ends. CDR3 residues: CASSFGPRGELFF. CDR3 nucleotides: TGTGCCAGCAGTTTCGGACCTCGGGGGGAGCTGTTTTTT.

This clonotype was counted many times. The chain carries TRBV20-1 and TRBJ2-1; D might be TRBD1 or TRBD2, each matching 6 bases. Per germline, CDR1 DFQATT and CDR2 SNEGSKA (reference sequence). This CDR3 has 13 amino acids. Trimming stripped 4 bases from V and 4 bases from J, with 11 bases between. The CDR3 region is CSATGGGYNEQFF. The CDR3 coding sequence is TGCAGTGCTACCGGAGGGGGGTACAATGAGCAGTTCTTC.

This clonotype was recorded a few times. The gene calls are TRBV7-9 and TRBJ2-5; D not resolved. The V gene lost 2 bases and the J gene lost 3 bases, with 13 bases spanning the gap. This CDR3 comprises 15 residues. The germline V gene encodes CDR1 SEHNR and CDR2 FQNEAQ (reference sequence). CDR3 in amino acids: CASSLSAESEETQYF. The CDR3 nucleotides are TGTGCCAGCAGCTTATCAGCCGAGAGTGAAGAGACCCAGTACTTC.